The sequence of this TCR beta chain was determined in a study of cytomegalovirus exposure and HLA in healthy donors. Whole-study findings and limits: In a later analysis, at a false discovery rate of 0.05, under 20,000 TCR beta sequences were associated with HLA alleles. An assumption of roughly uniform sequencing depth across donors underlay the presence/absence analyses. In vitro experiments confirmed that a few CMV-associated chains were specific for CMV antigens. When analyzed later, a missense DCLRE1C variant was found to be linked to TCR beta V- and J-gene trimming.

V was clipped by 4 bases and J by 2 bases, with 17 bases between them. Germline V gene data show CDR1 as SGDLS and CDR2 as YYNGEE. The CDR3 has 16 amino acids. Turning to this clone: The antigen is undetermined.

The primer mix had 60 Vbeta and 13 Jbeta primers. Sequencing was performed with immunoSEQ multiplex PCR; in TCRdb, only in-frame clones are kept and a portion is missing. The table lists 100,000 to 150,000 clones, 60% to 85% of them singletons. This TCR was sampled from a female donor in good health and CMV-seronegative. Specimen: PBMCs. The rearrangement joins TRBV9 to TRBJ2-3, with a possible D match to TRBD2 (6 bases). The CDR3 protein is CASSPFSSAFTDTQYF. The CDR3 region has the DNA TGTGCCAGCAGCCCCTTCTCTAGCGCGTTCACAGATACGCAGTATTTT. Full variable domain (missing parts from reference TRBV9 and TRBJ2-3): DSGVTQTPKHLITATGQRVTLRCSPRSGDLSVYWYQQSLDQGLQFLIQYYNGEERAKGNILERFSAQQFPDLHSELNLSSLELGDSALYFCASSPFSSAFTDTQYFGPGTRLTVL.